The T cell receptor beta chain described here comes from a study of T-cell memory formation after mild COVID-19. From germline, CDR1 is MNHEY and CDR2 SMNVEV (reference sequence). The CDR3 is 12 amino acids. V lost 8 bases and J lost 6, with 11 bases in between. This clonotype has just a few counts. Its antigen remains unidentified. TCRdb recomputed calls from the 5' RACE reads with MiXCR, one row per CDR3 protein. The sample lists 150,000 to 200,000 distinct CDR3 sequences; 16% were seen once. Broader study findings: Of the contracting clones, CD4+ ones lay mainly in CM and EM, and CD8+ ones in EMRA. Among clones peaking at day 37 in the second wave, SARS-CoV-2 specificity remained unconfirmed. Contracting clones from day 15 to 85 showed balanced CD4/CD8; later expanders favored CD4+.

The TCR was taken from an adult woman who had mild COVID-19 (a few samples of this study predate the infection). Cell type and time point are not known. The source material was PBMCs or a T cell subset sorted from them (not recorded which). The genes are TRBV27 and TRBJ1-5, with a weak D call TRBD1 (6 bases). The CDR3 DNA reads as TGTGCCAGCGGAAAGGGGGTTCAGCCCCAGCATTTT. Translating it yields CASGKGVQPQHF.